This TCR beta chain was recovered during a study of monozygotic twins with inflammatory bowel disease. This CDR3 comprises 16 residues. Germline V CDR1 and CDR2: SGHRS, YFSETQ. cDNA synthesis was performed in eight separate reactions for each sample. TCRdb reprocessed the 5' RACE reads; each CDR3 protein has one entry and no DNA is given. This sample's clone table lists over 110,000 distinct CDR3 sequences. This TCR was recovered from a human donor with ulcerative colitis or Crohn's disease, or a healthy co-twin of an affected twin (not recorded which). The genes are TRBV5-1 and TRBJ2-6. Material: blood. CDR3 loop: CASSSGQLLEANVLTF. The whole variable domain, remainder taken from reference TRBV5-1 and TRBJ2-6, is KAGVTQTPRYLIKTRGQQVTLSCSPISGHRSVSWYQQTPGQGLQFLFEYFSETQRNKGNFPGRFSGRQFSNSRSEMNVSTLELGDSALYLCASSSGQLLEANVLTFGAGSRLTVL.